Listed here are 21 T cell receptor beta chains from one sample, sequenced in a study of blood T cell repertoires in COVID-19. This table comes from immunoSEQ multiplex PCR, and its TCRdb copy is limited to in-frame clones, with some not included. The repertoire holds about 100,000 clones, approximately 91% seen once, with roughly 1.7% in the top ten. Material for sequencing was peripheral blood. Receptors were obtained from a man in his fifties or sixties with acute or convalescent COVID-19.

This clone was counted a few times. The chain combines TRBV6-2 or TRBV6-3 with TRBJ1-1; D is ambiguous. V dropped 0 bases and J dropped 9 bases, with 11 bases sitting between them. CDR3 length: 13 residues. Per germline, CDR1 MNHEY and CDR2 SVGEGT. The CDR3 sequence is CASSYSRADQAFF. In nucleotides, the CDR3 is TGTGCCAGCAGTTACTCGCGGGCAGACCAAGCTTTCTTT.

CDR3 sequence reads: CASSAVDRAGDTQYF. CDR3 sequence (DNA): TGTGCCAGCAGCGCAGTCGACAGGGCAGGGGATACGCAGTATTTT. This sequence joins TRBV9 and TRBJ2-3, with 7 nucleotides matching TRBD1. Germline values: CDR1 SGDLS, CDR2 YYNGEE. V gave up 3 bases and J gave up 6 bases; unmatched junction bases: 10. The length of the CDR3 is 15 residues.

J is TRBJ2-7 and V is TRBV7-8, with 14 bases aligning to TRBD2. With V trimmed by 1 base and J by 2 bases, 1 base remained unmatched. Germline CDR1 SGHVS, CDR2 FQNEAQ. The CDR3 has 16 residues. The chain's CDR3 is CASSLGLAGGPYEQYF. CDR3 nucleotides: TGTGCCAGCAGCTTAGGACTAGCGGGAGGGCCCTACGAGCAGTACTTC.

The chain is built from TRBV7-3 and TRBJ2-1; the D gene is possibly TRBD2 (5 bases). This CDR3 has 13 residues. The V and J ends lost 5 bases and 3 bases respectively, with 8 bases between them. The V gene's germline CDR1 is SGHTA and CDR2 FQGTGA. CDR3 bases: TGTGCCAGCAGCAACGAGGGCTACAATGAGCAGTTCTTC. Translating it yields CASSNEGYNEQFF. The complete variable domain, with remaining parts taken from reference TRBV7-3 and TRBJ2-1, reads GAGVSQTPSNKVTEKGKYVELRCDPISGHTALYWYRQSLGQGPEFLIYFQGTGAADDSGLPNDRFFAVRPEGSVSTLKIQRTERGDSAVYLCASSNEGYNEQFFGPGTRLTVL.

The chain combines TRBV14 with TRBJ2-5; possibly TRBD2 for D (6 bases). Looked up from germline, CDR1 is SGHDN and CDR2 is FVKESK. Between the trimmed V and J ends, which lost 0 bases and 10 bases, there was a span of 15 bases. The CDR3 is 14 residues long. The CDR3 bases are TGTGCCAGCAGCCAAGATTTTCTGGTGCGGGACCAGTACTTC. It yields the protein CASSQDFLVRDQYF.

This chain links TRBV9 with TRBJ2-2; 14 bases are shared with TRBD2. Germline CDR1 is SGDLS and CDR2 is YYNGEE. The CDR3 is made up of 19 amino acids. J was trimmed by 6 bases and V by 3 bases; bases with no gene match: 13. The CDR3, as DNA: TGTGCCAGCAGCGAATCGGGACTAGCGGGAGAAGTGGCGGCCGGGGAGCTGTTTTTT. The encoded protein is CASSESGLAGEVAAGELFF.

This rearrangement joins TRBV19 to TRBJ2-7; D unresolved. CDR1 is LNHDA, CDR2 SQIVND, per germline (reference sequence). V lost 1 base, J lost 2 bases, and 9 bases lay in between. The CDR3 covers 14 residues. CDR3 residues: CASSIAGHTYEQYF. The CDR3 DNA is TGTGCCAGTAGTATAGCGGGTCATACCTACGAGCAGTACTTC.

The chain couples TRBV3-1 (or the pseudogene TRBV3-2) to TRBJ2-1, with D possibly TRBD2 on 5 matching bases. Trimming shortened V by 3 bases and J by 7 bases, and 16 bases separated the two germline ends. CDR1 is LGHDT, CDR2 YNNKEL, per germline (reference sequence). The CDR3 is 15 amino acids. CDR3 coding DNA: TGTGCCAGCAGCCAGACGGTGGGAGTTTGGAATGAGCAGTTCTTC. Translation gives CASSQTVGVWNEQFF.

The CDR3 coding sequence is TGTGCCAGCTCGCGACTCGAAGAGACCCAGTACTTC. Translated: CASSRLEETQYF. The chain carries TRBV18 and TRBJ2-5; D is uncertain. Germline V gene lookup returns CDR1 KGHSH and CDR2 LQKENI. The CDR3 is made up of 12 amino acids. V lost 6 bases, J lost 3 bases, and 8 bases lay in between.

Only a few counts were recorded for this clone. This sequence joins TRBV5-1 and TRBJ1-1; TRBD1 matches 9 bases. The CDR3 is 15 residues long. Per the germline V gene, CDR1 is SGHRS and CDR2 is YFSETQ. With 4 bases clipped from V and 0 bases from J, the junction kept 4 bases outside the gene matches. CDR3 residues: CASSRDRDLNTEAFF. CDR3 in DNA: TGCGCCAGCAGCAGGGACAGGGATCTGAACACTGAAGCTTTCTTT.

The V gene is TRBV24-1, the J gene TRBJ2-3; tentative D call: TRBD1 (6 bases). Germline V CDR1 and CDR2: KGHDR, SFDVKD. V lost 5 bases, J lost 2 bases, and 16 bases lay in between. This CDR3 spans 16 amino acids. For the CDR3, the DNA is TGTGCCACCAGTGGTAGTACAGGGACCGTCACAGATACGCAGTATTTT. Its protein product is CATSGSTGTVTDTQYF.

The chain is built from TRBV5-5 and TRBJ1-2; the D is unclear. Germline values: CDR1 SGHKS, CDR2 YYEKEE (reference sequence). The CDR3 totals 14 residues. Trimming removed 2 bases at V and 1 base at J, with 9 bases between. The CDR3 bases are TGTGCCAGCAGCTTACCACAGCTTAACTATGGCTACACCTTC. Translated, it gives CASSLPQLNYGYTF.

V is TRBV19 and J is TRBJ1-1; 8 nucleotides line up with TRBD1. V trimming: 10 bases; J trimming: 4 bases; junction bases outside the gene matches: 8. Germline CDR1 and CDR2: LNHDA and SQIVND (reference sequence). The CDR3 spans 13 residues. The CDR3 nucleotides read TGTGCCATAACAGGGGGGATGGTCACTGAAGCTTTCTTT. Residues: CAITGGMVTEAFF.

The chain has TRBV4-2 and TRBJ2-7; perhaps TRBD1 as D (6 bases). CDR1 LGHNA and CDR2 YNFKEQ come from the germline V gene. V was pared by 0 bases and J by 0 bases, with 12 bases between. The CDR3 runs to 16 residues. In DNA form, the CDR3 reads TGTGCCAGCAGCCAAGAAGGGGGAGACTTCTCCTACGAGCAGTACTTC. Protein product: CASSQEGGDFSYEQYF.

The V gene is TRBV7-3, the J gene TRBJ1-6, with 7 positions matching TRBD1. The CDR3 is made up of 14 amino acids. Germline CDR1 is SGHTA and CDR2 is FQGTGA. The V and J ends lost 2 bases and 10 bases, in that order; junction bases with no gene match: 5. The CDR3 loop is CASSLGQESSPLHF. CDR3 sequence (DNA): TGTGCCAGCAGCTTAGGACAGGAATCCTCACCCCTCCACTTT.

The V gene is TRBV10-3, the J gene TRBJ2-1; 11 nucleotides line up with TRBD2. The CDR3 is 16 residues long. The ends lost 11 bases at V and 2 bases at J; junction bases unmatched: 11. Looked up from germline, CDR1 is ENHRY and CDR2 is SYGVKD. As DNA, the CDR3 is TGTGCCGCTGGTGGAACTAGCGGGAGCGCCTACAATGAGCAGTTCTTC. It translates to CAAGGTSGSAYNEQFF.

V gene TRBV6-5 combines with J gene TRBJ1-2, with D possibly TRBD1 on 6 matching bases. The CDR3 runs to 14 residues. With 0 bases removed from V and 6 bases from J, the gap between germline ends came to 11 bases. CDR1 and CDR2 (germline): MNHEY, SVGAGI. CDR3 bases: TGTGCCAGCAGTTACTCGTCGCAGGGGAATGGCTACACCTTC. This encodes CASSYSSQGNGYTF.

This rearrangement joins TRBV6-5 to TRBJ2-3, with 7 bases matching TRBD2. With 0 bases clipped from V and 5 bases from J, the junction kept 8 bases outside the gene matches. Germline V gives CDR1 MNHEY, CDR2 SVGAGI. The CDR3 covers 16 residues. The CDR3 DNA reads TGTGCCAGCAGTTACTCACGCGGGAGAGGCGGAGATACGCAGTATTTT. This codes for CASSYSRGRGGDTQYF.

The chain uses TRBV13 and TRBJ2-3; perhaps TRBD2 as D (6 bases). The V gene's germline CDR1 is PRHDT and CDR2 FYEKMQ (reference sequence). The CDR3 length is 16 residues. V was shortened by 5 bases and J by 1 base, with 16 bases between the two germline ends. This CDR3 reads CASSPRGFSGTDTQYF. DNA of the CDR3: TGTGCCAGCAGCCCCCGGGGGTTTTCGGGCACAGATACGCAGTATTTT.

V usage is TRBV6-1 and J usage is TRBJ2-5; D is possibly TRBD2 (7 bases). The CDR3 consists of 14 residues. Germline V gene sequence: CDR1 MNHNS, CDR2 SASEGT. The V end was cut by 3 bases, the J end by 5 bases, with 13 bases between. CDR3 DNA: TGTGCCAGCAGTGATCTAGAGGGGGGGGAGACCCAGTACTTC. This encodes CASSDLEGGETQYF.

The CDR3 bases are TGTGCCAGTAGTACCGGAAGAGTTCGAGACAGGGGAGAAGGTGAAGCTTTCTTT. Residues: CASSTGRVRDRGEGEAFF. The gene calls are TRBV19 and TRBJ1-1, with 8 bases lining up with TRBD1. Trimming cost V 4 bases and J 7 bases; bases outside gene matches: 20. The CDR3 sequence is 18 residues long. Germline assignment: CDR1 LNHDA and CDR2 SQIVND (reference sequence).